This TCR beta chain was sequenced for a study of T cell responses to AZD1222 COVID-19 vaccine (dated by TCRdb to the early 2020s). About the full investigation: AZD1222 recipients whose second dose came at about 4 weeks and those whose second dose came at about 12 weeks were combined into one group, since spike-specific TCR depth and breadth did not differ between the two schedules. A total of just over 230 trial participants underwent TCR sequencing, of whom 207 had received two doses of AZD1222 and approximately 25 had received two doses of the MenACWY control vaccine. Trial participants were enrolled into age subgroups of 18-55, 56-69 and 70-plus years, which contained about 150, 27 and 61 TCR-sequenced participants, respectively. General findings and caveats noted by the study authors: Most participants were white British and females outnumbered males, and the authors suggested that clonal diversity may have been underestimated. In the small 56-69-year group, the increase in depth fell short of significance, most likely because of low power. Vaccine-associated CD4 TCRs spanned the whole spike protein, with dominant responses in regions 160-218 and 743-854. Because no day 14 peak-response samples were available, the repertoires could be characterized only after the peak T cell response. A significant rise in spike-specific TCR breadth and depth was observed after two AZD1222 doses relative to day 0 and relative to MenACWY recipients. Conclusions about previously exposed vaccinees were limited because only six AZD1222 recipients were SARS-CoV-2 seropositive at baseline. Nearly half of unique spike-specific TCRs reportedly recognized epitopes outside regions mutated in the B.1.351 and B.1.1.7 variants.

According to the study, the label for this sample's time point signals: baseline before first vaccination. Vaccinee samples came from UK trials COV001 and COV002, including a single-blind randomized controlled phase 2/3 trial of AZD1222 (ChAdOx1 nCoV-19) in healthy adults. Trial participant PBMC samples were collected at day 0 and day 28 after the second dose for TCRbeta chain sequencing. For this chain, trimming is 6 bases at the V end and 4 bases at the J end, and the number of junction bases without a gene match is 9. The germline V gene gives CDR1 as MDHEN and CDR2 as SYDVKM. The CDR3 covers 15 residues, taking in both the cysteine and the phenylalanine. Only the CDR3 portion is preserved as DNA: 45 bases, with reading frame beginning at the first base. The CDR3 regions of human TCRbeta chains were subjected to immunosequencing. In the paper's pipeline: TCRs in the repertoires were matched against a reference library of SARS-CoV-2-specific TCRs that had been generated with the MIRA antigen-specificity platform. Breadth was defined as the fraction of unique TCRs that were SARS-CoV-2-associated, and depth was defined as the fraction of total T cells that were SARS-CoV-2-associated. Using the MIRA data, each spike-specific TCR was assigned both to the spike region to which the TCR was reactive and to a CD4 or CD8 class. Log10-transformed breadth and depth values were compared by one-way ANOVA with Sidak's multiple comparisons tests. The source is immuneACCESS, and TCRdb retained only in-frame sequences with V and J called. Part of the clones is not carried over; for the studies checked, unresolved V genes explain less than half of this, and the remainder is unexplained. V and J calls and clone size are those listed in that table; D and trimming were worked out from the DNA. For this sample the table gives 100,000 or so clones, of which about 90% were detected only once. The leading ten clones occupy approximately 15% of the sample.

There are a few counts of this clone. Its recognized antigen is unknown. No per-base quality is available; no much larger clone lies one base away. This sequence was found in an adult in good health. The sequence joins TRBV28 to TRBJ2-7, and 10 bases in between align with TRBD1. Sequences were derived from peripheral blood, sampled on day 0 of AZD1222 vaccination. The nucleotides read TGTGCCAGCAGCAAGGGGGGGACAGGGGATTACGAGCAGTACTTC. Its protein reads: CASSKGGTGDYEQYF.